The clone carrying this T cell receptor beta chain was detected only a few times. Its specificity is unknown. Germline loops: CDR1 LNHDA, CDR2 SQIVND (reference sequence). The CDR3 is 19 amino acids. J was trimmed by 2 bases and V by 7 bases; bases with no gene match: 17. The data stem from a study of type 1 regulatory T cells. The overall study: T-allo10 is an in vitro-generated, Tr1-enriched CD4 T cell product specific for alloantigen.

Study conclusions and caveats: Compared with non-Tr1 cells, Tr1 cells showed a narrower TCR repertoire.

Using its own MiXCR run on the reads, TCRdb lists one record per CDR3 protein. The data contain 60,000 to 70,000 distinct CDR3 sequences, about 50% of them singletons. The sample was cultured non-Tr1 T cells, either the whole culture or a sorted T cell fraction (not recorded which). The chain recombines TRBV19 with TRBJ2-6; 7 positions agree with TRBD1. The clonotype originates from a human donor in good health. CDR3 sequence (DNA): TGTGCCAGTACCTCCCTGGGGGACAGTGGTCTCCCTGGGGCCAACGTCCTGACTTTC. Translated: CASTSLGDSGLPGANVLTF.